These 17 T cell receptor beta chains came from one sample sequenced in a study of TIL therapy for anti-PD-1-resistant metastatic lung cancer. The libraries were made with immunoSEQ v3. Data came from immunoSEQ multiplex PCR; TCRdb stores just in-frame clones and leaves some out. The top ten clones hold 4% to 6% of a sample with tens of thousands of clones, 70% to 80% of them seen once. Time point indicated: pre-treatment sample, taken before nivolumab and TIL therapy. The sample consisted of blood, taken at baseline. The origin of the receptors is a woman between 25 and 80 years old with non-small cell lung cancer.

The V call is TRBV27, the J call TRBJ2-7; possibly TRBD2 for D (5 bases). The V gene lost 2 bases and the J gene lost 0 bases, with 8 bases spanning the gap. The CDR3 is made up of 14 amino acids. CDR1 is MNHEY, CDR2 SMNVEV, per germline (reference sequence). The CDR3 coding sequence is TGTGCCAGCAGTTTAAAGCGGAGCTCCTACGAGCAGTACTTC. It is translated as CASSLKRSSYEQYF.

V gene TRBV7-8 combines with J gene TRBJ1-1; D is ambiguous. Germline V gene sequence: CDR1 SGHVS, CDR2 FQNEAQ. Trimming shortened V by 5 bases and J by 10 bases, and 17 bases separated the two germline ends. The CDR3 consists of 13 residues. The CDR3: CASSLMLAKAAFF. The CDR3 bases are TGTGCCAGCAGCCTTATGCTGGCTAAAGCAGCTTTCTTT.

The J gene is TRBJ1-2, the V gene TRBV7-6; D is perhaps TRBD1 (6 bases). Germline V gene sequence: CDR1 SGHVS, CDR2 FNYEAQ. Trimming pared 5 bases from V and 1 base from J, leaving 17 bases between. This CDR3 is built from 16 residues. CDR3 sequence (DNA): TGTGCCAGCAGCCATGCGAGGAGGGGGGGTAACTATGGCTACACCTTC. This gives the protein CASSHARRGGNYGYTF. Filled out from reference TRBV7-6 and TRBJ1-2, the complete variable domain reads GAGVSQSPRYKVTKRGQDVALRCDPISGHVSLYWYRQALGQGPEFLTYFNYEAQQDKSGLPNDRFSAERPEGSISTLTIQRTEQRDSAMYRCASSHARRGGNYGYTFGSGTRLTVV.

V gene TRBV10-1 combines with J gene TRBJ2-7, with TRBD2 matching 7 bases. The germline CDR1 and CDR2 sequences are WNHNN and SYGVQD (reference sequence). The junction had 3 bases not matched to a gene; V was cut back by 4 bases and J by 3 bases. The CDR3 has 13 amino acids. The CDR3 region has the DNA TGCGCCAGCAGTGTGGGGGGGGGCTACGAGCAGTACTTC. This encodes CASSVGGGYEQYF.

The chain recombines TRBV7-9 with TRBJ2-7, with D possibly matching TRBD1 (5 bases). This CDR3 spans 13 amino acids. Germline loops: CDR1 SEHNR, CDR2 FQNEAQ (reference sequence). Deletions cut 2 bases from V and 7 bases from J, with 12 bases between. In DNA form, the CDR3 reads TGTGCCAGCAGCTTAAGTGGGGCTGGAGAGCAGTACTTC. Its protein is CASSLSGAGEQYF.

The chain employs TRBV6-1 and TRBJ2-7, with no clear D. The CDR3 consists of 13 residues. Germline lookup yields CDR1 MNHNS and CDR2 SASEGT. With 1 base removed from V and 4 bases from J, the gap between germline ends came to 8 bases. The CDR3 nucleotides are TGTGCCAGCAGTGAAGTCCTACCTTACGAGCAGTACTTC. Encoded protein: CASSEVLPYEQYF.

In its sample, this clone was seen once. The chain combines TRBV28 with TRBJ2-7, with a possible D match to TRBD1 (6 bases). Trimming pared 7 bases from V and 1 base from J, leaving 17 bases between. CDR1 MDHEN and CDR2 SYDVKM come from the germline V gene. The CDR3 totals 15 residues. CDR3 region: CASTIKQGSSYEQYF. The CDR3 DNA reads as TGTGCCAGCACCATAAAACAGGGTTCTTCCTACGAGCAGTACTTC.

V gene TRBV19 combines with J gene TRBJ1-4; D perhaps matches TRBD1 (6 bases). V was trimmed by 4 bases and J by 0 bases, leaving 9 bases between them. The CDR3 spans 15 residues. Germline CDR1 is LNHDA and CDR2 is SQIVND (reference sequence). The CDR3 reads CASSNRQATNEKLFF. CDR3 nucleotide sequence: TGTGCCAGTAGTAATCGACAGGCAACTAATGAAAAACTGTTTTTT.

CDR3 in amino acids: CASTSGPGGTRIAGTQYF. CDR3 coding DNA: TGTGCCAGCACTTCGGGGCCGGGCGGGACGCGAATTGCGGGGACCCAGTACTTC. The chain employs TRBV28 and TRBJ2-5, with TRBD2 as a possible D gene (6 bases). Germline CDR1 is MDHEN and CDR2 is SYDVKM. The CDR3 is made up of 18 amino acids. V lost 7 bases and J 7 bases, leaving 31 bases between the germline ends. The complete variable domain, with remaining parts taken from reference TRBV28 and TRBJ2-5, reads DVKVTQSSRYLVKRTGEKVFLECVQDMDHENMFWYRQDPGLGLRLIYFSYDVKMKEKGDIPEGYSVSREKKERFSLILESASTNQTSMYLCASTSGPGGTRIAGTQYFGPGTRLLVL.

The rearrangement joins TRBV6-5 to TRBJ1-4; tentatively, D is TRBD1 (6 bases). V was trimmed by 6 bases and J by 5 bases, leaving 16 bases between them. This CDR3 is 15 amino acids long. Germline CDR1 and CDR2: MNHEY and SVGAGI. Here the CDR3 DNA reads TGTGCCAGCAGCATACAGGGCCTAGGAAATGAAAAACTGTTTTTT. Translated: CASSIQGLGNEKLFF.

Only one count was recorded for this clone. The chain uses TRBV6-5 and TRBJ2-3; possibly TRBD1 or TRBD2 for D (5 bases each). The CDR3 covers 15 residues. The V gene lost 2 bases and the J gene lost 5 bases, with 14 bases spanning the gap. The germline V gene has CDR1 MNHEY and CDR2 SVGAGI. CDR3 sequence (DNA): TGTGCCAGCAGTTACGCGGGTACCCAGGGAGATACGCAGTATTTT. Translated: CASSYAGTQGDTQYF.

V usage is TRBV6-5 and J usage is TRBJ1-1, with 8 bases that match TRBD1. The V gene end was trimmed by 7 bases and the J gene end by 3 bases; junction bases not matched to a gene: 7. CDR1 MNHEY and CDR2 SVGAGI come from the germline V gene. The CDR3 covers 14 residues. CDR3 amino acids: CASTVQGAHTEAFF. The DNA of the CDR3 is TGTGCCAGCACGGTGCAGGGGGCCCACACTGAAGCTTTCTTT.

The chain has TRBV6-1 and TRBJ1-2; the match to TRBD1 covers 10 bases. Germline CDR1 and CDR2: MNHNS and SASEGT. The trim removed 2 bases at V and 4 bases at J, leaving 4 bases unmatched. The CDR3 covers 15 residues. The CDR3 sequence is CASSEWGQGSYGYTF. In DNA form, the CDR3 reads TGTGCCAGCAGTGAATGGGGACAGGGGTCCTATGGCTACACCTTC.

The genes are TRBV2 and TRBJ2-1; no reliable D call. The germline gives CDR1 SNHLY, CDR2 FYNNEI. Trimming pared 3 bases from V and 4 bases from J, leaving 13 bases between. The CDR3 sequence is 15 residues long. CDR3 DNA sequence: TGTGCCAGCAGTGAGGCCGTGACACTTTACAATGAGCAGTTCTTC. It encodes CASSEAVTLYNEQFF.

This sequence joins TRBV27 and TRBJ2-7; D ambiguous. The V end was cut by 4 bases, the J end by 2 bases, with 24 bases between. In germline, CDR1 is MNHEY, CDR2 SMNVEV (reference sequence). CDR3 length equals 18 residues. CDR3 nucleotide sequence: TGTGCCAGCAGTTCTGTTGCGATCGCATCGAGCCAGGCCTACGAGCAGTACTTC. The encoded protein is CASSSVAIASSQAYEQYF.

The chain links TRBV29-1 to TRBJ2-7; 10 bases are a match to TRBD1. CDR1 and CDR2 from the germline V gene are SQVTM and ANQGSEA. This CDR3 contains 14 residues. The ends lost 5 bases at V and 0 bases at J; junction bases unmatched: 4. The CDR3 protein is CSVSGQGSSYEQYF. The CDR3 bases are TGCAGCGTTTCGGGACAGGGGAGCTCCTACGAGCAGTACTTC.

J is TRBJ2-1 and V is TRBV30; TRBD2 is a possible D gene (5 bases). Trimming pared 3 bases from V and 1 base from J, leaving 22 bases between. The germline gives CDR1 GTSNPN, CDR2 SVGIG (reference sequence). The length of the CDR3 is 18 residues. CDR3 DNA sequence: TGTGCCTGGAGGTTGGGGAGACTGACGAAGGTTTCCTACAATGAGCAGTTCTTC. The encoded protein is CAWRLGRLTKVSYNEQFF.